This T cell receptor beta chain was found in a study of TIL therapy for anti-PD-1-resistant metastatic lung cancer. The ends lost 2 bases at V and 8 bases at J; junction bases unmatched: 9. The CDR3 extends over 16 amino acids. CDR1 and CDR2 (germline): SEHNR, FQNEAQ (reference sequence). Time point meaning: pre-treatment sample, taken before nivolumab and TIL therapy. Most excised metastases sampled were pleural nodules or supraclavicular lymph nodes. This was the immunoSEQ v3 assay. Some clones are missing from TCRdb's copy, which holds only in-frame ones; the method was immunoSEQ multiplex PCR. The data hold roughly 50,000 clones, with less than 75% observed a single time.

Sequencing was performed on tumor tissue, taken at baseline. The TCR sequence derives from a person between 25 and 79 years old with non-small cell lung cancer. J is TRBJ1-4 and V is TRBV7-9, with 9 bases that match TRBD1. CDR3 sequence (DNA): TGTGCCAGCAGCTTATCTCTTAGGGACAGGGACGAAAAACTGTTTTTT. Its protein product is CASSLSLRDRDEKLFF.